The 7 T cell receptor beta chains presented below share a single source sample, sequenced in a study of response to subunit inactivated influenza vaccine. TCRdb analysed the RT-PCR reads with MiXCR anew, one entry per CDR3 protein. The table lists under 550,000 distinct CDR3 sequences, 6.5% to 8% of them singletons, with under 15% in the top ten. The sequenced sample was PBMCs from blood, obtained around 25 months after vaccination. The source is a man aged 50 to 75 who received an inactivated influenza vaccine.

This clonotype was observed many times. The J gene is TRBJ2-4, the V gene TRBV2, with D uncertain. Germline V gives CDR1 SNHLY, CDR2 FYNNEI. The CDR3 sequence is 13 residues long. V lost 4 bases and J lost 7, with 11 bases in between. CDR3: CASSAGRRNIQYF. DNA of the CDR3: TGTGCCAGCAGTGCCGGGCGCCGGAACATTCAGTACTTC.

This clonotype showed up many times. The rearrangement joins TRBV9 to TRBJ2-7; tentatively, D is TRBD1 (5 bases). Per germline, CDR1 SGDLS and CDR2 YYNGEE. This CDR3 is built from 16 residues. With 4 bases removed from V and 3 bases from J, the gap between germline ends came to 20 bases. The CDR3 nucleotides are TGTGCCAGCAGCCCTTCCGTGGCAGGGCGGCTCTACGAGCAGTACTTC. Its translation: CASSPSVAGRLYEQYF.

This clonotype came up many times. The rearrangement uses TRBV28 and TRBJ2-3, with 10 bases matching TRBD2. The CDR3 extends over 16 amino acids. Trimming removed 7 bases from V and 8 bases from J; junction bases left unmatched: 15. Germline CDR1 is MDHEN and CDR2 is SYDVKM. Here the CDR3 reads CASNSIFGLAEVTQYF. The CDR3 bases are TGTGCCAGCAATTCCATTTTCGGACTAGCGGAGGTTACGCAGTATTTT.

The chain links TRBV20-1 to TRBJ1-1, with TRBD1 identical over 8 bases. The CDR3 sequence is 13 residues long. Unmatched junction bases numbered 5, after V lost 5 bases and J lost 3 bases. CDR1 and CDR2 from the germline V gene are DFQATT and SNEGSKA (reference sequence). CDR3 protein: CSAGRQGHTEAFF. The CDR3 bases are TGCAGTGCTGGAAGACAGGGGCACACTGAAGCTTTCTTT.

This clonotype was seen at least ten times. The chain recombines TRBV4-1 with TRBJ1-1; no clear D. V gave up 4 bases and J gave up 0 bases, with 6 bases separating them. The CDR3 totals 13 residues. The germline CDR1 and CDR2 sequences are MGHRA and YSYEKL. Here the CDR3 DNA reads TGCGCCAGCAGCCGACGAGTGAACACTGAAGCTTTCTTT. It codes for CASSRRVNTEAFF.

V usage is TRBV4-1 and J usage is TRBJ2-7; D perhaps matches TRBD2 (7 bases). Germline CDR1 is MGHRA and CDR2 is YSYEKL. Trimming removed 1 base at V and 4 bases at J, with 14 bases between. The CDR3 spans 15 residues. The CDR3 loop reads CASSQVTGGRYEQYF. The CDR3 nucleotides read TGCGCCAGCAGCCAAGTCACCGGGGGGCGTTACGAGCAGTACTTC.

In this sample, this clonotype turned up many times. The chain couples TRBV12-3 or TRBV12-4 to TRBJ1-4; possible D gene TRBD1, 6 bases. V lost 6 bases and J lost 7, with 12 bases in between. There are 13 residues in the CDR3. The CDR3 reads CASRHRASEKLFF. DNA for the CDR3: TGTGCCAGCAGGCACAGGGCGTCTGAAAAACTGTTTTTT.